These 11 T cell receptor beta chains were sequenced from one sample in a study of shared clonotypes between healthy human individuals. Sequencing was performed with immunoSEQ multiplex PCR; in TCRdb, only in-frame clones are kept and a portion is missing. The sample lists about 960,000 clones, more than 75% occurring once. Source material: memory CD4+ T cells sorted from blood. Stated subset: CD45RA-negative fraction. The receptors derive from a man aged 18 to 29 in good health.

Regarding this clone: Other nucleotide sequences in the sample specify the same CDR3. The chain has TRBV7-2 and TRBJ2-3; 8 bases are a match to TRBD2. CDR1 SGHTA and CDR2 FQGNSA come from the germline V gene. The CDR3 runs 18 residues. V lost 8 bases, J lost 0 bases, and 16 bases stayed unmatched. The CDR3 spells CASSREVAGGSSTDTQYF. The CDR3 DNA is TGTGCCAGCTCTAGGGAGGTGGCGGGAGGTTCTAGCACAGATACGCAGTATTTT.

V and J are TRBV5-1 and TRBJ2-3; TRBD2 aligns across 8 bases. V lost 4 bases and J lost 1; bases outside the gene matches: 8. Per the germline V gene, CDR1 is SGHRS and CDR2 is YFSETQ. CDR3 length: 16 residues. CDR3 sequence reads: CASSGKGLEGTDTQYF. The CDR3 DNA reads as TGCGCCAGCAGCGGTAAGGGACTAGAAGGCACAGATACGCAGTATTTT.

In this sample, this clone turned up once. The rearrangement links TRBV4-3 to TRBJ1-2; 9 positions agree with TRBD1. Germline values: CDR1 LGHNA, CDR2 YSLEER. The V segment lost 6 bases and the J segment 6 bases; nucleotides outside the gene matches: 5. There are 13 residues in the CDR3. CDR3 region: CASSLRTGDGYTF. The CDR3 bases are TGCGCCAGCAGTCTTCGGACAGGGGATGGCTACACCTTC.

This chain connects TRBV7-3 to TRBJ2-7, with D tentatively TRBD1 (6 bases). Germline V gene sequence: CDR1 SGHTA, CDR2 FQGTGA. With 5 bases removed from V and 5 bases from J, the gap between germline ends came to 13 bases. CDR3 size: 13 residues. The DNA for the CDR3 is TGTGCCAGCAGCCAAGGGTCAGGGGACGAGCAGTACTTC. This sequence encodes CASSQGSGDEQYF. The full variable domain, in which reference TRBV7-3 and TRBJ2-7 provide the parts outside the CDR3, is GAGVSQTPSNKVTEKGKYVELRCDPISGHTALYWYRQSLGQGPEFLIYFQGTGAADDSGLPNDRFFAVRPEGSVSTLKIQRTERGDSAVYLCASSQGSGDEQYFGPGTRLTVT.

This clone has just a few counts. J is TRBJ1-2 and V is TRBV5-1; D is unclear. Trimming removed 2 bases from V and 8 bases from J, with 13 bases in between. Germline loops: CDR1 SGHRS, CDR2 YFSETQ. The CDR3 runs to 13 residues. CDR3 DNA: TGCGCCAGCAGCTTCGACAAAGCTTACGGCTACACCTTC. This translates into CASSFDKAYGYTF. Drawing the rest from reference TRBV5-1 and TRBJ1-2, the complete variable domain is KAGVTQTPRYLIKTRGQQVTLSCSPISGHRSVSWYQQTPGQGLQFLFEYFSETQRNKGNFPGRFSGRQFSNSRSEMNVSTLELGDSALYLCASSFDKAYGYTFGSGTRLTVV.

The chain is built from TRBV1 and TRBJ1-2. TRBV1 is an annotated pseudogene. There are 14 residues in the CDR3. CDR3 region: CTSDREWRFYGYTF. The CDR3 nucleotides are TGCACCAGCGACCGGGAGTGGCGGTTCTATGGCTACACCTTC.

The J gene is TRBJ2-7, the V gene TRBV5-4, with D possibly TRBD1 on 5 matching bases. Trimming pared 2 bases from V and 4 bases from J, leaving 19 bases between. The CDR3 contains 16 residues. The germline V gene has CDR1 SGHNT and CDR2 YYREEE (reference sequence). DNA for the CDR3: TGTGCCAGCAGCTTCGTATCGTTAGGGGTAGGATACGAGCAGTACTTC. It translates to CASSFVSLGVGYEQYF. The whole variable domain, filled in from reference TRBV5-4 and TRBJ2-7, reads ETGVTQSPTHLIKTRGQQVTLRCSSQSGHNTVSWYQQALGQGPQFIFQYYREEENGRGNFPPRFSGLQFPNYSSELNVNALELDDSALYLCASSFVSLGVGYEQYFGPGTRLTVT.

Points on this clone: A much bigger clone sits one base away, suggesting this may be a read error. The V and J genes are TRBV6-1 and TRBJ1-2; D gene unclear. CDR3 size: 12 residues. The V gene's germline CDR1 is MNHNS and CDR2 SASEGT. Here the CDR3 reads CTSTLAPYGYTF. The CDR3 DNA reads TGTACCAGCACCCTGGCCCCGTATGGCTACACCTTC.

In this sample, this clone turned up a few times. This chain connects TRBV18 to TRBJ2-7, with 7 positions matching TRBD1. The ends lost 6 bases at V and 2 bases at J; junction bases unmatched: 7. CDR1 KGHSH and CDR2 LQKENI come from the germline V gene. This CDR3 region has 14 residues. This CDR3 reads CASSPNTGAYEQYF. The CDR3 coding sequence is TGTGCCAGCTCGCCGAACACAGGGGCCTACGAGCAGTACTTC.

This rearrangement joins TRBV28 to TRBJ1-2; no firm D call. Trimming removed 10 bases from V and 2 bases from J, with 11 bases in between. This CDR3 comprises 12 residues. Germline V lookup: CDR1 MDHEN, CDR2 SYDVKM. CDR3 region: CAIREQNYGYTF. The CDR3 nucleotides are TGTGCCATCCGGGAGCAAAACTATGGCTACACCTTC.

The chain is built from TRBV5-1 and TRBJ2-1; 9 positions match TRBD2. The V segment lost 0 bases and the J segment 7 bases; nucleotides outside the gene matches: 5. The CDR3 covers 15 residues. Germline assignment: CDR1 SGHRS and CDR2 YFSETQ. CDR3 bases: TGCGCCAGCAGCTTGGTGCGGGGGGGAAATAATGAGCAGTTCTTC. Amino acids: CASSLVRGGNNEQFF.